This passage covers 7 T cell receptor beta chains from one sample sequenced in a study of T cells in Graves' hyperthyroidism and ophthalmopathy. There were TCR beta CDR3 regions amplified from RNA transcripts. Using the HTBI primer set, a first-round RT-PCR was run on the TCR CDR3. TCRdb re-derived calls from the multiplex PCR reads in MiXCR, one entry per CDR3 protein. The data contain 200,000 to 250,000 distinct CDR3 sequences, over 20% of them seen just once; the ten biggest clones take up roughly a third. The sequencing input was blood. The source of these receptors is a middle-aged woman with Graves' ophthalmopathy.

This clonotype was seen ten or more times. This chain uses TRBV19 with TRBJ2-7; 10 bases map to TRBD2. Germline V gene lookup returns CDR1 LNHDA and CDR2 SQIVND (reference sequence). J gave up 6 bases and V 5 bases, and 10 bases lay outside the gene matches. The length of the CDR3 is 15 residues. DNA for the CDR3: TGTGCCAGTAGTTCCCGACTAGCGGGCCCTCCCGAGCAGTACTTC. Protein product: CASSSRLAGPPEQYF.

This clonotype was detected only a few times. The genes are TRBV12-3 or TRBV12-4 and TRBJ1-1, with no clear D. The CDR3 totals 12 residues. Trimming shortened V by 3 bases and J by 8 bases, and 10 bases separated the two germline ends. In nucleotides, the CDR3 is TGTGCCAGCAGTTTGTTCGCTGCGGAAGCTTTCTTT. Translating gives CASSLFAAEAFF.

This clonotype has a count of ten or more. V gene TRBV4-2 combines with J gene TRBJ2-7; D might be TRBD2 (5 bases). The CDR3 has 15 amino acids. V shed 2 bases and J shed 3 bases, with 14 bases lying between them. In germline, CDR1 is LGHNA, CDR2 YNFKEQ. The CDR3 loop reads CASSQKRESFYEQYF. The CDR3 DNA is TGTGCCAGCAGCCAAAAGAGGGAAAGTTTCTACGAGCAGTACTTC.

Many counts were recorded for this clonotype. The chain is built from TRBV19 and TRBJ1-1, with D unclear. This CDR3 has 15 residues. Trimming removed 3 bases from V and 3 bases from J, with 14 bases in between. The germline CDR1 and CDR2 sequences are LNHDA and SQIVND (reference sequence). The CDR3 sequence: CASSIGADTDTEAFF. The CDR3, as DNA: TGTGCCAGTAGTATCGGAGCCGACACCGACACTGAAGCTTTCTTT. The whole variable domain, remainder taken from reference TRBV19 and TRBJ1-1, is DGGITQSPKYLFRKEGQNVTLSCEQNLNHDAMYWYRQDPGQGLRLIYYSQIVNDFQKGDIAEGYSVSREKKESFPLTVTSAQKNPTAFYLCASSIGADTDTEAFFGQGTRLTVV.

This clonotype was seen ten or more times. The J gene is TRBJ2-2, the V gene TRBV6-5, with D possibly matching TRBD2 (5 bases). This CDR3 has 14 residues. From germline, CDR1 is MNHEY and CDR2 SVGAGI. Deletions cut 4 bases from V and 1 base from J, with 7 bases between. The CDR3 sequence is CASSFRGNTGELFF. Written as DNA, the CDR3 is TGTGCCAGCAGTTTTCGGGGGAACACCGGGGAGCTGTTTTTT.

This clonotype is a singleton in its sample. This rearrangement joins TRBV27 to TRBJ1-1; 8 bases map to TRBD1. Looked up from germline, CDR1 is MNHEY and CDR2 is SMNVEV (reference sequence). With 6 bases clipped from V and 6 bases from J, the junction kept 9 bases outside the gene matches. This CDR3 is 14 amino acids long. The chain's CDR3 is CASSYRGYHSEAFF. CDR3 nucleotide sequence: TGTGCCAGCAGCTACAGGGGGTACCACTCTGAAGCTTTCTTT.

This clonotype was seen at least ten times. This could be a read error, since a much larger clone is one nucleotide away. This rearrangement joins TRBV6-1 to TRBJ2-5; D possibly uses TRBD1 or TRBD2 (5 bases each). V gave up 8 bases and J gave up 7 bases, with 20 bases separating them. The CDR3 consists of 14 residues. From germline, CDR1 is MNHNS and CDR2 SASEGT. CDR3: CASGNGPPGTTQYF. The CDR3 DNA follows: TGTGCCAGCGGCAACGGGCCCCCCGGGACGACCCAGTACTTC.